The clone carrying this T cell receptor (beta chain) has ten or more counts. Its antigen is not known. From germline, CDR1 is SEHNR and CDR2 FQNEAQ (reference sequence). The V end lost 3 bases, the J end lost 3 bases, and 8 bases lay between the germline ends. This CDR3 comprises 13 residues. The sample comes from a study of T cells in Graves' hyperthyroidism and ophthalmopathy. Amplification of TCR beta CDR3 regions used RNA as the template. HTBI primers were used for first-round RT-PCR of the TCR CDR3. A single record per CDR3 protein comes from TCRdb applying MiXCR to the multiplex PCR reads. This sample carries hundreds of thousands of distinct CDR3 sequences, 13% of them seen once, and the ten largest clones take 9.2%. Study conclusions and caveats: From stable hyperthyroidism, ophthalmopathy was separated by a 13 V-J model. Also found in blood were most expanded thyroid clonotypes above 0.001.

The clonotype originates from a woman aged 18 to 35 with Graves' hyperthyroidism. The chain links TRBV7-9 to TRBJ1-1; D is unclear. The material sequenced was blood. The CDR3 DNA is TGTGCCAGCAGCTTCGGCCCCGACACTGAAGCTTTCTTT. Amino acids: CASSFGPDTEAFF.